Sequencing of this TCR beta chain was carried out in a study of OX40 agonist ivuxolimab in advanced cancers. On the study more broadly: Mean age 60 years, range about 23 to 79; 82.7% male.

In germline, CDR1 is SGHVS, CDR2 FNYEAQ. The CDR3 contains 12 residues. Trimming took off 1 base at V and 4 bases at J, with 5 bases between the two ends. Study-wide results and limits: Certain nonresponders additionally had low normalized T-cell clonal expansion. At doses 0.1 to 3.0 mg/kg, CD4+ and CD8+ clones expanded. Not determined was the antigen specificity of the expanded peripheral T cells.

Profiling relied on immunoSEQ multiplex PCR, and the TCRdb table lists in-frame clones only, not all of them. The sample shows 50,000 to 85,000 clones, 75% to 90% of them seen only once. Concerning this clone: Its matching antigen is unknown.

Material: CD4+ or CD8+ T cells sorted from blood, obtained in a trial of the OX40 agonist ivuxolimab. The sequence was collected from an adult with an advanced solid tumor such as melanoma, head and neck, liver or kidney cancer. The V and J genes are TRBV7-6 and TRBJ2-7; unclear D gene. The CDR3 sequence is CASSLDQYEQYF. Written as DNA, the CDR3 is TGTGCCAGCAGCTTAGACCAATACGAGCAGTACTTC.